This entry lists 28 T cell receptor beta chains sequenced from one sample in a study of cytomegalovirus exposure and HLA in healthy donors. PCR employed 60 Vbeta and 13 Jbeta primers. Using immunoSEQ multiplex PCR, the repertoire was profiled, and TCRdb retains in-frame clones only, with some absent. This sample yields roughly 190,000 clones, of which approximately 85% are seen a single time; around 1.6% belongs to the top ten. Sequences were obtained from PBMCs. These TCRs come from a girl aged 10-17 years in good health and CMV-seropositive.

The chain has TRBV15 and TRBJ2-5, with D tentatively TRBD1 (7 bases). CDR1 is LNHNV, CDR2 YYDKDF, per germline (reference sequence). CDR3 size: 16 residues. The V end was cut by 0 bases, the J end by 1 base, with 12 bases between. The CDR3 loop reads CATSRDGGTAQETQYF. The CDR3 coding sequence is TGTGCCACCAGCAGAGATGGAGGGACAGCCCAAGAGACCCAGTACTTC.

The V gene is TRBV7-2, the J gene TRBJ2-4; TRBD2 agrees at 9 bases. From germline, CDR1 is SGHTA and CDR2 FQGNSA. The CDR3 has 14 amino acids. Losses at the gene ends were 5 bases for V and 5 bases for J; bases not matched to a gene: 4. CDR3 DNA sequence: TGTGCCAGCAGCCCTTCTAGCGGGGAAAACATTCAGTACTTC. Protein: CASSPSSGENIQYF.

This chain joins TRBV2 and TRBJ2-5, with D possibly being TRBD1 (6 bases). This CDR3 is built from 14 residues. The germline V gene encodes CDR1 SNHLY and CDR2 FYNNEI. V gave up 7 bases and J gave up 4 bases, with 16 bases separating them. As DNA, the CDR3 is TGTGCCAGCAAACTACAGGGTCCGGTAGAGACCCAGTACTTC. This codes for CASKLQGPVETQYF.

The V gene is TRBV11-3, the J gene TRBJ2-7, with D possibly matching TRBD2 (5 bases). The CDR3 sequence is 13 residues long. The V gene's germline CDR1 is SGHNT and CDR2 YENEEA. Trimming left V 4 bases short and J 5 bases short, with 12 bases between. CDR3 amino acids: CASSSQFGDEQYF. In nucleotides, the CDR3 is TGTGCCAGCAGCTCCCAATTCGGGGACGAGCAGTACTTC.

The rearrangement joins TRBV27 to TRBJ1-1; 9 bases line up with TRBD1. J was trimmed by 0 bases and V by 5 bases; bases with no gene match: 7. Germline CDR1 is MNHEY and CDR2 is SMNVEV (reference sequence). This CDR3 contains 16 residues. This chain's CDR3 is CASSPGTGHMNTEAFF. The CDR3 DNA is TGTGCCAGCAGTCCCGGGACAGGGCACATGAACACTGAAGCTTTCTTT.

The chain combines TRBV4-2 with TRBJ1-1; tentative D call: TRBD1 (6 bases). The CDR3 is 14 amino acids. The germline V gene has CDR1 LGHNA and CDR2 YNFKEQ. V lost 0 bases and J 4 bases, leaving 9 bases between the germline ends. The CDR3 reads CASSQDQGSTEAFF. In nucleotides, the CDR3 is TGTGCCAGCAGCCAAGATCAGGGGAGCACTGAAGCTTTCTTT.

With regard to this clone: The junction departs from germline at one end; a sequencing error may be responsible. The CDR3 loop is CASSQATGAEQFF. In DNA, the CDR3 is TGCGCCAGCAGCCAAGCTACAGGGGCTGAGCAGTTCTTC. The chain combines TRBV5-4 with TRBJ2-1; TRBD1 matches at 7 bases. The CDR3 loop spans 13 amino acids. The germline CDR1 and CDR2 sequences are SGHNT and YYREEE (reference sequence).

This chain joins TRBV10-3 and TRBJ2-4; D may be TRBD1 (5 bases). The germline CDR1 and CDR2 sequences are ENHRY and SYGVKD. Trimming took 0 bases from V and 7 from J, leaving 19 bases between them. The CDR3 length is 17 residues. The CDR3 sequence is CAISESAGQGVGNIQYF. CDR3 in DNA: TGTGCCATCAGTGAGTCGGCTGGGCAGGGCGTGGGGAACATTCAGTACTTC.

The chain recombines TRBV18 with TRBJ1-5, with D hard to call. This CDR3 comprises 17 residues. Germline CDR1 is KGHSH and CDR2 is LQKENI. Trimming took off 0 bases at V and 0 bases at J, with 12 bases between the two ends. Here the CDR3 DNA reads TGTGCCAGCTCACCACCAATAAAGGAGAATAGCAATCAGCCCCAGCATTTT. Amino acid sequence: CASSPPIKENSNQPQHF.

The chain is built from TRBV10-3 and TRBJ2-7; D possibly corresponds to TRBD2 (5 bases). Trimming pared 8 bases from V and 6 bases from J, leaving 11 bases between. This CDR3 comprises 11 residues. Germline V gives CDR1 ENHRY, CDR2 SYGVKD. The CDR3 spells CAIGRAGEQYF. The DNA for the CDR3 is TGTGCCATCGGTCGGGCGGGCGAGCAGTACTTC.

The CDR3 loop reads CASSPRQHEAFF. As DNA, the CDR3 is TGTGCCAGTAGTCCGAGACAGCATGAAGCTTTCTTT. The rearrangement joins TRBV19 to TRBJ1-1; D possibly corresponds to TRBD1 (5 bases). The germline CDR1 and CDR2 sequences are LNHDA and SQIVND (reference sequence). The CDR3 spans 12 residues. V dropped 5 bases and J dropped 7 bases, with 11 bases sitting between them.

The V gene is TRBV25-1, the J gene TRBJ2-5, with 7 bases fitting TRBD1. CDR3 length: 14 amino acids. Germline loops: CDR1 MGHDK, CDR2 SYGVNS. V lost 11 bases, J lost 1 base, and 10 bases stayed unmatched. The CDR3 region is CAAQDRDLQETQYF. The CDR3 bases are TGTGCCGCTCAAGACAGGGATCTCCAAGAGACCCAGTACTTC. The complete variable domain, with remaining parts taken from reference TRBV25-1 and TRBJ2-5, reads EADIYQTPRYLVIGTGKKITLECSQTMGHDKMYWYQQDPGMELHLIHYSYGVNSTEKGDLSSESTVSRIRTEHFPLTLESARPSHTSQYLCAAQDRDLQETQYFGPGTRLLVL.

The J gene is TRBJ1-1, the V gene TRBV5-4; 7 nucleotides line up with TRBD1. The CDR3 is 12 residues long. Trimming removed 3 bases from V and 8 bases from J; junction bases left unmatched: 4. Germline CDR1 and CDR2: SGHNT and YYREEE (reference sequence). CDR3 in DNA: TGTGCCAGCAGCTATGGACAGGTGGAAGCTTTCTTT. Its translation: CASSYGQVEAFF.

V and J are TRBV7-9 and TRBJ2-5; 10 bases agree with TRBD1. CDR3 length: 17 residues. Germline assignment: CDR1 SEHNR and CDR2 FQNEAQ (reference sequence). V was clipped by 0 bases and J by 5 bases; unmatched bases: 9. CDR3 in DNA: TGTGCCAGCAGCTTAGCGGCGCCGGGACAGGGGTTGGAGACCCAGTACTTC. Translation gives CASSLAAPGQGLETQYF. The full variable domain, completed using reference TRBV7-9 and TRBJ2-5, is DTGVSQNPRHKITKRGQNVTFRCDPISEHNRLYWYRQTLGQGPEFLTYFQNEAQLEKSRLLSDRFSAERPKGSFSTLEIQRTEQGDSAMYLCASSLAAPGQGLETQYFGPGTRLLVL.

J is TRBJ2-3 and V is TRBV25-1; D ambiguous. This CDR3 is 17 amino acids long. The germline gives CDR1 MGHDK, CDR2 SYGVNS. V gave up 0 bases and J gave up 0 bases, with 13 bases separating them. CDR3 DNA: TGTGCCAGCAGTGAATATGTAGGTGCAGCGAGCACAGATACGCAGTATTTT. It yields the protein CASSEYVGAASTDTQYF.

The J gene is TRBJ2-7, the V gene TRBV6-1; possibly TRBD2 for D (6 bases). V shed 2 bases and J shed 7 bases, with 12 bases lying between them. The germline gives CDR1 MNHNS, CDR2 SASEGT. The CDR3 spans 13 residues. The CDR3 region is CASSEFGGGEQYF. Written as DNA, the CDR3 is TGTGCCAGCAGTGAATTCGGGGGAGGAGAGCAGTACTTC.

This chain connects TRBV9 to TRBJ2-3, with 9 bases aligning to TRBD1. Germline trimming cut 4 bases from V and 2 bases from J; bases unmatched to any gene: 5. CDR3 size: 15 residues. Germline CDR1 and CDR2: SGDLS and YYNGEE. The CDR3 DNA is TGTGCCAGCAGCAACCGGGACAGGGTCACAGATACGCAGTATTTT. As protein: CASSNRDRVTDTQYF.

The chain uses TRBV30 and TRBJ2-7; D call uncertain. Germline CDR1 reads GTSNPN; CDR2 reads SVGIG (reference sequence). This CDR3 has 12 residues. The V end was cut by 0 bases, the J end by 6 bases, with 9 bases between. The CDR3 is CAWSVELPEQYF. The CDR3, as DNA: TGTGCCTGGAGTGTCGAGCTTCCCGAGCAGTACTTC.

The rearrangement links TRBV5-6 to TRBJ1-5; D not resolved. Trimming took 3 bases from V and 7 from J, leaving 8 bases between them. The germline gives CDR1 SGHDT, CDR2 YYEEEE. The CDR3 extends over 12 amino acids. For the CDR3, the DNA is TGTGCCAGCAGCTCCGTCGGGCAGCCCCAGCATTTT. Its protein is CASSSVGQPQHF.

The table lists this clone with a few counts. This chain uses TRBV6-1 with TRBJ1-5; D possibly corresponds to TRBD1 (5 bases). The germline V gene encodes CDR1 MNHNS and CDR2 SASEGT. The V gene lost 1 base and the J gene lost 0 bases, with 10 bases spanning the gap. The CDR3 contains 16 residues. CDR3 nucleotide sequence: TGTGCCAGCAGTGAAGGGTGGGGCTATAGCAATCAGCCCCAGCATTTT. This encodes CASSEGWGYSNQPQHF.

CDR3 nucleotides: TGTGCCAGCAGGTCGACAGGGGTAAACATTCAGTACTTC. It is translated as CASRSTGVNIQYF. V gene TRBV27 combines with J gene TRBJ2-4, with 8 bases lining up with TRBD1. With 6 bases clipped from V and 6 bases from J, the junction kept 4 bases outside the gene matches. The CDR3 length is 13 residues. The germline V gene encodes CDR1 MNHEY and CDR2 SMNVEV (reference sequence).

The CDR3 sequence: CASSDGFGRGTDTQYF. For the CDR3, the DNA is TGTGCCAGCAGTGATGGTTTCGGCAGGGGGACAGATACGCAGTATTTT. The chain joins TRBV2 to TRBJ2-3; 7 positions match TRBD1. Germline trimming cut 3 bases from V and 3 bases from J; bases unmatched to any gene: 9. This CDR3 is 16 amino acids long. Germline CDR1 SNHLY, CDR2 FYNNEI.

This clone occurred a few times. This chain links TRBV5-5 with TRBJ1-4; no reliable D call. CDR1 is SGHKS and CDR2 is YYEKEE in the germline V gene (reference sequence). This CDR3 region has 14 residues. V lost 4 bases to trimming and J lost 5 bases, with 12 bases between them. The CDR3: CASSNGGLNEKLFF. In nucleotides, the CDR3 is TGTGCCAGCAGCAACGGAGGGTTAAATGAAAAACTGTTTTTT.

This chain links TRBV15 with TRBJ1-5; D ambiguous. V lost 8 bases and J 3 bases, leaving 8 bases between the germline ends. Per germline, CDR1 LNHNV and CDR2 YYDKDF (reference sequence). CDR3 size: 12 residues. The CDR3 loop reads CATQLNNQPQHF. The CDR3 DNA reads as TGTGCCACCCAACTCAACAATCAGCCCCAGCATTTT.

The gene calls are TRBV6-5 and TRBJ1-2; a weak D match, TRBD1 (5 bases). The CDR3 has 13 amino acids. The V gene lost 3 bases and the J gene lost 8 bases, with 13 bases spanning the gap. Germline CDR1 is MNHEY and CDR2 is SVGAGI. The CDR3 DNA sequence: TGTGCCAGCAGTTATAGTGGGGCAGGAGGCTACACCTTC. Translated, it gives CASSYSGAGGYTF.

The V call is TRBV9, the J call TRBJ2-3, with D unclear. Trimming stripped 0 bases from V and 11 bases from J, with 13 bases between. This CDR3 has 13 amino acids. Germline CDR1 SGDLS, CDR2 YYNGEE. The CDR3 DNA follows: TGTGCCAGCAGCGTAGCCCCAGGCGCCCAGCAGTATTTT. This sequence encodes CASSVAPGAQQYF.

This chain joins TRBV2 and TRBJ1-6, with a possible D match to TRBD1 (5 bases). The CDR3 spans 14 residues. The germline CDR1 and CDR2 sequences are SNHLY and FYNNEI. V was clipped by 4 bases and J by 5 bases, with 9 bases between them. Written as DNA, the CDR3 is TGTGCCAGCAGTGGGACAAGCGATAATTCACCCCTCCACTTT. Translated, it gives CASSGTSDNSPLHF.

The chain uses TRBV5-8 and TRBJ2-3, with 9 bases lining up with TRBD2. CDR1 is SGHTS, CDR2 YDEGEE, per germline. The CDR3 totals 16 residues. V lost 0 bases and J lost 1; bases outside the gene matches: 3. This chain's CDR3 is CASSLGAGGGTDTQYF. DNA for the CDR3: TGTGCCAGCAGCTTGGGGGCGGGGGGGGGCACAGATACGCAGTATTTT.